These 7 T cell receptor beta chains originate from one sample sequenced in a study of breast tumors, draining lymph nodes, adjacent tissues (dated by TCRdb to the mid-2010s). Lymph node samples came from the axillary draining lymph nodes of breast cancer patients. Library creation used multiplex PCR. These reads were obtained on an Illumina HiSeq 2000. Clones were called with MiXCR by TCRdb after fastp trimmed the public reads at Q25, and only in-frame beta chains were retained. Rows are combined by CDR3 protein, so each entry shows the most common genes and DNA. The sample includes around 140,000 distinct CDR3 sequences, with more than 20% observed a single time. Around 2.6% of the sample comes from the top ten. The sequenced sample consisted of axillary lymph node tissue. Receptors were obtained from a female donor with breast cancer. Some clones in this sample may be carry-over from other donors' samples.

The sample holds many counts of this clonotype. The V call is TRBV2, the J call TRBJ2-2; D uncertain. This CDR3 has 13 residues. The V gene lost 3 bases and the J gene lost 7 bases, with 9 bases spanning the gap. From germline, CDR1 is SNHLY and CDR2 FYNNEI. CDR3 coding DNA: TGTGCCAGCAGTGATGGGCTAGTCGGGGAGCTGTTTTTT. Protein sequence: CASSDGLVGELFF.

The chain uses TRBV5-4 and TRBJ2-3; tentatively, D is TRBD1 (5 bases). Trimming pared 7 bases from V and 3 bases from J, leaving 12 bases between. Germline V gene sequence: CDR1 SGHNT, CDR2 YYREEE (reference sequence). CDR3 length: 13 amino acids. The CDR3 is CASGSGQTDTQYF. The CDR3 DNA follows: TGTGCCAGCGGATCAGGGCAGACAGATACGCAGTATTTT.

V gene TRBV7-9 combines with J gene TRBJ1-2, with 7 bases identical to TRBD1. This CDR3 has 14 residues. V lost 1 base and J lost 6; bases outside the gene matches: 5. Germline V gives CDR1 SEHNR, CDR2 FQNEAQ (reference sequence). CDR3 residues: CASSLEGALDGYTF. DNA of the CDR3: TGTGCCAGCAGCTTAGAGGGGGCGCTGGATGGCTACACCTTC.

The V call is TRBV6-1, the J call TRBJ1-2; D remains ambiguous. The CDR3 extends over 15 amino acids. CDR1 MNHNS and CDR2 SASEGT come from the germline V gene. Deletions cut 5 bases from V and 6 bases from J, with 19 bases between. CDR3 in DNA: TGTGCCAGCAGTTTCGGGCCAAATCGAGAGCATGGCTACACCTTC. Protein product: CASSFGPNREHGYTF.

This clonotype was picked up many times. The V call is TRBV20-1, the J call TRBJ2-7, with D possibly being TRBD1 or TRBD2 (5 bases each). This CDR3 contains 12 residues. The V end was cut by 5 bases, the J end by 2 bases, with 10 bases between. CDR1 is DFQATT and CDR2 is SNEGSKA in the germline V gene (reference sequence). CDR3 nucleotides: TGCAGTGCTGTTCAGGGAGCCTACGAGCAGTACTTC. This sequence encodes CSAVQGAYEQYF.

This chain links TRBV28 with TRBJ2-2, with D possibly matching TRBD2 (8 bases). V was clipped by 6 bases and J by 5 bases, with 19 bases between them. The CDR3 runs 16 residues. Looked up from germline, CDR1 is MDHEN and CDR2 is SYDVKM. CDR3 bases: TGTGCCAGCAGCCCTAGCGGGTCACAGGGGACCGGGGAGCTGTTTTTT. It is translated as CASSPSGSQGTGELFF.

As regards this clonotype: A much more abundant neighbour one base away suggests this may be a read error. The CDR3 end shows no conserved phenylalanine or tryptophan, and so a read error is likely. In DNA, the CDR3 is TGTGCCAGCAGCTTAGTGGCGACTCTTTACAATGAGCAGTTCCTC. Residues: CASSLVATLYNEQFL. The chain uses TRBV7-2 and TRBJ2-1; no clear D gene. This CDR3 region has 15 residues. Trimming shortened V by 1 base and J by 4 bases, and 11 bases separated the two germline ends. Germline V gene sequence: CDR1 SGHTA, CDR2 FQGNSA.